This TCR beta chain is drawn from a study of neoadjuvant anti-PD-1 for oral cavity cancer. This CDR3 has 14 amino acids. V dropped 5 bases and J dropped 0 bases, with 11 bases sitting between them. CDR1 is SGHRS, CDR2 YFSETQ, per germline. Most PBMC samples had roughly 0.5 ug input DNA in six replicates. TCRdb's table, derived via immunoSEQ multiplex PCR, lists solely in-frame clones and lacks some. The sample yields about 18,000 clones, roughly 70% seen once. As to this clone: Its antigen is undetermined.

General study findings and limits: Only a few patients per response group were TCR-analyzed; validation needed. After neoadjuvant nivolumab, PBMC T cell clonality was significantly higher in non-responders than responders.

The specimen was PBMCs, collected before nivolumab (anti-PD-1) treatment. The receptor was derived from a person aged 35-79 years with oral cavity squamous cell carcinoma. V is TRBV5-1 and J is TRBJ2-5, with D unresolved. In DNA, the CDR3 is TGCGCCAGCAGGGTGGACGGAAACCAAGAGACCCAGTACTTC. This translates into CASRVDGNQETQYF.